Sequencing of this T cell receptor (beta chain) was carried out in a study of human T cells and chemical hapten exposure. Study-wide context: The sensitizer, 2% DPC, was used on around 2 cm by around 2 cm of upper inner arm skin. Patients got weekly scalp diphenylcyclopropenone doses over the approximately 25-week study.

CDR3 length: 15 residues. V lost 2 bases, J lost 10 bases, and 12 bases stayed unmatched. CDR1 is ENHRY, CDR2 SYGVKD, per germline. The study, taken as a whole, reports: In comparison with controls, expanded TCRs gave rise to a significantly larger number of large CDR3 similarity clusters. TCRs at a frequency above 1 in 1000 stayed unchanged with DPC sensitization.

MiXCR was run by TCRdb on the RACE reads, yielding one entry per CDR3 protein. The sample has 150,000 to 200,000 distinct CDR3 sequences, roughly 15% seen once. As for time point: patch test 1, 2 weeks after DPC sensitization. Treatment here: therapeutic diphenylcyclopropenone sensitization with weekly scalp DPC. Worth noting for this clonotype: The antigen is not known.

The genes are TRBV10-3 and TRBJ1-1; TRBD1 matches 8 bases. This TCR was sampled from a woman aged 30 to 39 with alopecia areata. Some clones in this sample may be carry-over from other donors' samples. Sequences were derived from whole blood, sampled in connection with sensitization to the hapten diphenylcyclopropenone (DPC). CDR3 protein: CAISEGRGRGQRAFF. The CDR3 DNA reads as TGTGCCATCAGTGAGGGGCGCGGCAGGGGGCAGAGAGCTTTCTTT.